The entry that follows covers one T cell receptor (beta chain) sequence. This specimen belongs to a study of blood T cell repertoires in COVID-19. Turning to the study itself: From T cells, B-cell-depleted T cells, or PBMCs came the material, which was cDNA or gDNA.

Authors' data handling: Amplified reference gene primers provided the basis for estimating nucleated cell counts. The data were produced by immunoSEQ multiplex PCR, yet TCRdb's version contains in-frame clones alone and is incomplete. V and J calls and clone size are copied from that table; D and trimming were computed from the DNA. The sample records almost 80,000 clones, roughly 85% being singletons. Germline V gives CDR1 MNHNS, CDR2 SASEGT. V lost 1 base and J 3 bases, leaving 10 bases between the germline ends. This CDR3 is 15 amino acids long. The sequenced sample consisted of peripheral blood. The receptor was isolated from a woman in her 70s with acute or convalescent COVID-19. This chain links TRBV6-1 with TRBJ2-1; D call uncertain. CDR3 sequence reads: CASSEGAVHYNEQFF. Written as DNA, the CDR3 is TGTGCCAGCAGTGAAGGGGCCGTGCACTACAATGAGCAGTTCTTC.